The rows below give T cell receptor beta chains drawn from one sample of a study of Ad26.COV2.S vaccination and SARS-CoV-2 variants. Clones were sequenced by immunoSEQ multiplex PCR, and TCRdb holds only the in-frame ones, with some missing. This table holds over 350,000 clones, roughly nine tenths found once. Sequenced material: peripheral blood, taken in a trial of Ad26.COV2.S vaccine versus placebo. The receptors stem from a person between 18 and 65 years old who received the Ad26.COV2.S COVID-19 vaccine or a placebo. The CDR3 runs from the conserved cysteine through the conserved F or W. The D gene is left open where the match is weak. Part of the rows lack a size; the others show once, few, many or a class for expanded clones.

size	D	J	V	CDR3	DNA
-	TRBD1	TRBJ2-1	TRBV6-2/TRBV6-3	CASSPGQLKSSYNEQFF	TGTGCCAGCAGCCCGGGACAGCTAAAAAGCTCCTACAATGAGCAGTTCTTC
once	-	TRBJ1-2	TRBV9	CASSVATGAPPYYSYTF	TGTGCCAGCAGCGTAGCTACCGGGGCCCCCCCCTACTATAGCTACACCTTC
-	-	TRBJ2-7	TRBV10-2	CASSDTTGTLGEQYF	TGCGCCAGCAGTGATACGACCGGGACCCTAGGGGAGCAGTACTTC
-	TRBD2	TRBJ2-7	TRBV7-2	CASSLGLAGDYEQYF	TGTGCCAGCAGCCTGGGACTAGCGGGGGACTACGAGCAGTACTTC
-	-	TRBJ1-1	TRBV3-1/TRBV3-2	CASSQSLGSSEAFF	TGTGCCAGCAGCCAATCCCTAGGGTCTTCTGAAGCTTTCTTT
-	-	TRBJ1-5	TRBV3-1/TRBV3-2	CASSQKFSNQPQHF	TGTGCCAGCAGCCAGAAATTTAGCAATCAGCCCCAGCATTTT
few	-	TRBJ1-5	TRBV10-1	CASSKGLEQPQHF	TGCGCCAGCAGTAAGGGGTTAGAGCAGCCCCAGCATTTT
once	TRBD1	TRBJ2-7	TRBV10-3	CAISPGTGVYEQYF	TGTGCCATCAGCCCTGGGACAGGCGTCTACGAGCAGTACTTC
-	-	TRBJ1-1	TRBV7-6	CASREGGQIMANTEAFF	TGTGCCAGCAGAGAGGGGGGACAAATTATGGCTAACACTGAAGCTTTCTTT
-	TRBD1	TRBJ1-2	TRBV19	CASSIDRGQGYGYTF	TGTGCCAGTAGTATCGACAGGGGGCAAGGGTATGGCTACACCTTC
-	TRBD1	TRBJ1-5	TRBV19	CASSIKFGRGVNQPQHF	TGTGCCAGTAGTATCAAGTTCGGCAGGGGGGTGAATCAGCCCCAGCATTTT
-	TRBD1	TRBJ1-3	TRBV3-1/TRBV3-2	CASSPRGGQGARGNTIYF	TGTGCCAGCAGCCCTAGGGGGGGACAGGGGGCTCGTGGAAACACCATATATTTT
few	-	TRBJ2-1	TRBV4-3	CASSYRDSASFEQFF	TGCGCCAGCAGCTACCGGGACTCCGCATCTTTTGAGCAGTTCTTC
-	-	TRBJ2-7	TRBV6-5	CASSWRGRNYEQYF	TGTGCCAGCAGTTGGAGGGGGCGCAACTACGAGCAGTACTTC
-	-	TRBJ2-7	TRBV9	CASSVDGPYEQYF	TGTGCCAGCAGCGTAGACGGGCCCTACGAGCAGTACTTC
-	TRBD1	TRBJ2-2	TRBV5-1	CASSWEGQGVSRTGELFF	TGCGCCAGCAGCTGGGAGGGACAGGGAGTCTCGAGAACCGGGGAGCTGTTTTTT
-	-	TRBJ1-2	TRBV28	CASSFGGIANYGYTF	TGTGCCAGCAGTTTTGGGGGGATCGCAAACTATGGCTACACCTTC
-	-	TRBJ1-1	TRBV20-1	CSARGGPKAFF	TGCAGTGCTAGAGGGGGGCCCAAAGCTTTCTTT
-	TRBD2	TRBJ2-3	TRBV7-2	CASSLAGLAGGPYTQYF	TGTGCCAGCAGCTTAGCCGGACTAGCGGGGGGGCCTTATACGCAGTATTTT
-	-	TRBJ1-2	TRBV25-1	CASSIPGEGYGYTF	TGTGCCAGCAGTATCCCAGGGGAAGGCTATGGCTACACCTTC
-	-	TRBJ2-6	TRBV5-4	CASSLGLAGANVLTF	TGTGCCAGCAGCTTAGGTTTAGCTGGGGCCAACGTCCTGACTTTC
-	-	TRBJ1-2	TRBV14	CASSQDNIFDYGYTF	TGTGCCAGCAGCCAAGATAACATTTTTGACTATGGCTACACCTTC
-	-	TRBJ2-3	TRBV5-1	CASGTNGGFTDTQYF	TGCGCCAGCGGCACTAACGGGGGTTTCACAGATACGCAGTATTTT
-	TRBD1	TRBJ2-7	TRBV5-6	CASSRLKGGNVDEQYF	TGTGCCAGCAGCAGACTAAAAGGGGGCAATGTTGACGAGCAGTACTTC
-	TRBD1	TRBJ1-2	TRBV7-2	CASSPPDREDFVYGYTF	TGTGCCAGCAGCCCCCCGGACAGGGAAGATTTCGTTTATGGCTACACCTTC
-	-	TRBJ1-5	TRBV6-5	CASTIQGWNQPQHF	TGTGCCAGCACCATACAGGGTTGGAATCAGCCCCAGCATTTT
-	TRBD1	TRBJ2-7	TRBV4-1	CASSTGTGGTYEQYF	TGCGCCAGCAGCACCGGGACAGGGGGAACCTACGAGCAGTACTTC
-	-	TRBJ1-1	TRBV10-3	CAISELGERAEAFF	TGTGCCATCAGTGAGTTGGGGGAACGGGCTGAAGCTTTCTTT
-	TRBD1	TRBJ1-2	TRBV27	CASSQGAGGYTF	TGTGCCAGCAGCCAGGGGGCTGGGGGCTACACCTTC
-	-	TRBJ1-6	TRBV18	CASSPPWRGRNNSPLHF	TGTGCCAGCTCACCTCCGTGGAGAGGAAGGAACAATTCACCCCTCCACTTT
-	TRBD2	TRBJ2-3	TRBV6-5	CASSSRLALYTQYF	TGTGCCAGCAGTTCTCGACTAGCGTTGTATACGCAGTATTTT
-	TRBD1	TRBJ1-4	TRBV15	CATSRPLDRLRDEKLFF	TGTGCCACCAGCAGACCTCTGGACAGGCTTAGGGATGAAAAACTGTTTTTT
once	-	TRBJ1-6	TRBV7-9	CASSPRGAYNSPLHF	TGTGCCAGCAGCCCCAGGGGTGCCTATAATTCACCCCTCCACTTT
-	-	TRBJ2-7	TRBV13	CASSLAGQPYEQYF	TGTGCCAGCAGCTTGGCGGGACAGCCCTACGAGCAGTACTTC
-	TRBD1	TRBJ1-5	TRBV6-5	CASSYSGQPNQPQHF	TGTGCCAGCAGTTACTCGGGACAGCCCAATCAGCCCCAGCATTTT
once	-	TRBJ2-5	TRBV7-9	CASSVYRDQETQYF	TGTGCCAGCAGCGTTTACAGGGATCAAGAGACCCAGTACTTC
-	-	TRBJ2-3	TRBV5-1	CASSPGHSTSTDTQYF	TGCGCCAGCAGCCCTGGACATTCGACTAGCACAGATACGCAGTATTTT
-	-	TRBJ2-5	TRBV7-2	CASIRGGAYQETQYF	TGTGCCAGCATCCGGGGCGGAGCGTACCAAGAGACCCAGTACTTC
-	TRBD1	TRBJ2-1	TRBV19	CASSKTGFGNEQFF	TGTGCCAGTAGTAAGACAGGGTTTGGCAATGAGCAGTTCTTC
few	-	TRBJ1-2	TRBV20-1	CSMRGIYGYTF	TGCAGCATGAGGGGGATCTATGGCTACACCTTC
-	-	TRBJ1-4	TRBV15	CATSSVWRGANEKLFF	TGTGCCACCAGCAGTGTGTGGCGGGGTGCTAATGAAAAACTGTTTTTT
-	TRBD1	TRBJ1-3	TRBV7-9	CASSFKLQGASSGNTIYF	TGTGCCAGCAGCTTTAAATTGCAGGGGGCAAGTTCAGGAAACACCATATATTTT
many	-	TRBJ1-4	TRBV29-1	CSAKGNLGSEKLFF	TGCAGCGCCAAAGGCAACCTGGGGTCTGAAAAACTGTTTTTT
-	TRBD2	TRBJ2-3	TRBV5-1	CASSLGTSGATDTQYF	TGCGCCAGCAGCTTGGGGACTAGCGGGGCCACAGATACGCAGTATTTT
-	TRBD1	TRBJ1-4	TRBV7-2	CASSPGLQGEEKLFF	TGTGCCAGCAGCCCAGGGCTACAGGGGGAGGAAAAACTGTTTTTT
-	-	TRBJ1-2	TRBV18	CASSPQGETNYGYTF	TGTGCCAGCTCACCTCAGGGCGAGACTAACTATGGCTACACCTTC
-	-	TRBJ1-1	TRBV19	CASSIDPNREMNTEAFF	TGTGCCAGTAGTATAGATCCGAACAGGGAGATGAACACTGAAGCTTTCTTT
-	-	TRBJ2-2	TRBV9	CASSGIPRVNGELFF	TGTGCCAGCAGCGGGATCCCTAGGGTGAACGGGGAGCTGTTTTTT
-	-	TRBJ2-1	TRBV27	CASSLSKGHEQFF	TGTGCCAGCAGTTTATCGAAGGGCCATGAGCAGTTCTTC
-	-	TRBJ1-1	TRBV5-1	CASSFGMRAGIPNTEAFF	TGCGCCAGCAGCTTTGGCATGAGGGCCGGGATCCCGAACACTGAAGCTTTCTTT
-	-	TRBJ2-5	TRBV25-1	CASSESGLLRETQYF	TGTGCCAGCAGTGAATCGGGGCTCCTGCGGGAGACCCAGTACTTC
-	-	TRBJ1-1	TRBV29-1	CSGRKGSRNTEAFF	TGCAGCGGACGGAAGGGTTCCAGGAATACTGAAGCTTTCTTT
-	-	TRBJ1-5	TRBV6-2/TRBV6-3	CASSYRAGNQPQHF	TGTGCCAGCAGTTACCGGGCAGGAAATCAGCCCCAGCATTTT
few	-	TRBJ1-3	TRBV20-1	CSARNEDAVF	TGCAGTGCTAGAAACGAGGACGCCGTTTTT
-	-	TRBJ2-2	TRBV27	CASSSFTGELFF	TGTGCCAGCAGTTCCTTCACCGGGGAGCTGTTTTTT